One sample yielded the 17 T cell receptor beta chains listed below, sequenced in a study of breast tumors, draining lymph nodes, adjacent tissues. Axillary draining lymph nodes of breast cancer patients supplied the node samples. TCRdb re-called the multiplex PCR reads with MiXCR, one entry per CDR3 protein. This repertoire shows around 190,000 distinct CDR3 sequences, around a third found once; its top ten account for approximately 4.3%. Sequencing used axillary lymph node tissue. The source of these receptors is a female donor with breast cancer. Some clones in this sample may be carry-over from other donors' samples.

This clonotype was counted at least ten times. The chain combines TRBV28 with TRBJ1-5; a possible D gene is TRBD1 (5 bases). The CDR3 loop spans 15 amino acids. CDR1 and CDR2 (germline): MDHEN, SYDVKM. Trimming cost V 4 bases and J 6 bases, with 16 bases left between them. CDR3 DNA sequence: TGTGCCAGCAGTTCCTGGGGCGTGGGGTTTCAGCCCCAGCATTTT. It is translated as CASSSWGVGFQPQHF.

This clonotype has at least ten counts. The V and J genes are TRBV7-2 and TRBJ2-7; 7 bases are a match to TRBD1. The CDR3 contains 15 residues. Per germline, CDR1 SGHTA and CDR2 FQGNSA. V lost 5 bases, J lost 2 bases, and 9 bases stayed unmatched. CDR3 sequence reads: CASSQWDSPPYEQYF. The CDR3 DNA reads TGTGCCAGCAGCCAGTGGGACAGCCCGCCCTACGAGCAGTACTTC.

CDR3 amino acids: CASSRAGAVAGELFF. Here the CDR3 DNA reads TGTGCCAGCAGCCGAGCGGGGGCTGTCGCCGGGGAGCTGTTTTTT. The chain joins TRBV5-6 to TRBJ2-2; 8 bases align to TRBD2. This CDR3 has 15 residues. The germline CDR1 and CDR2 sequences are SGHDT and YYEEEE. Losses at the gene ends were 4 bases for V and 6 bases for J; bases not matched to a gene: 8.

CDR3 nucleotide sequence: TGTGCCAGCAGCCGATCCCGACAGGTAAAAATCCAAGAGACCCAGTACTTC. It is translated as CASSRSRQVKIQETQYF. J is TRBJ2-5 and V is TRBV3-1; possible D gene TRBD1, 6 bases. This CDR3 is 17 amino acids long. V lost 4 bases to trimming and J lost 1 base, with 19 bases between them. Germline V gene data show CDR1 as LGHDT and CDR2 as YNNKEL (reference sequence).

This clonotype was found many times. This rearrangement joins TRBV7-3 to TRBJ2-3; D gene unclear. Trimming shortened V by 4 bases and J by 3 bases, and 8 bases separated the two germline ends. The CDR3 runs 13 residues. Germline CDR1 reads SGHTA; CDR2 reads FQGTGA. In nucleotides, the CDR3 is TGTGCCAGCAGCTCCCGACCTACAGATACGCAGTATTTT. It yields the protein CASSSRPTDTQYF.

The sample holds many counts of this clonotype. Just one base apart from a much larger clone, this may be a read error. The chain couples TRBV6-4 to TRBJ1-6, with a possible D match to TRBD1 (5 bases). Trimming stripped 5 bases from V and 10 bases from J, with 15 bases between. Germline CDR1 reads MRHNA; CDR2 reads SNTAGT. This CDR3 region has 14 residues. CDR3 amino acids: CASSHFPGRSPLHF. The DNA of the CDR3 is TGTGCCAGCAGTCACTTTCCAGGGAGGTCACCCCTCCACTTT.

This clonotype was seen ten or more times. The V call is TRBV12-5, the J call TRBJ1-2; D uncertain. Deletions cut 10 bases from V and 4 bases from J, with 10 bases between. CDR3 size: 11 residues. Germline V CDR1 and CDR2: LGHNT, FRNRAP. The CDR3 region is CATRTGYGYTF. Written as DNA, the CDR3 is TGTGCTACCAGAACCGGCTATGGCTACACCTTC.

Ten or more counts support this clonotype. The chain carries TRBV19 and TRBJ2-7; no clear D. V was trimmed by 3 bases and J by 5 bases, leaving 11 bases between them. The germline V gene has CDR1 LNHDA and CDR2 SQIVND (reference sequence). There are 13 residues in the CDR3. In DNA form, the CDR3 reads TGTGCCAGTAGTATGCAGGTAGTACACGAGCAGTACTTC. Its translation is CASSMQVVHEQYF.

For this clonotype: It may be a read error: a sequence one base away is much more abundant. CDR3 protein: CSARGHLLSAANVLTF. CDR3 nucleotides: TGCAGTGCTAGAGGACATCTCCTCTCTGCGGCCAACGTCCTGACTTTC. The chain carries TRBV20-1 and TRBJ2-6; no firm D call. In germline, CDR1 is DFQATT, CDR2 SNEGSKA (reference sequence). This CDR3 has 16 residues.

This clonotype was recorded at least ten times. Possible read error: a much larger clone is one base away. The chain couples TRBV30 to TRBJ1-6, with D possibly matching TRBD1 (6 bases). V was pared by 8 bases and J by 4 bases, with 12 bases between. This CDR3 is built from 13 residues. Germline assignment: CDR1 GTSNPN and CDR2 SVGIG (reference sequence). CDR3 sequence reads: CAARGEYNSPLHF. DNA of the CDR3: TGTGCCGCAAGGGGGGAGTATAATTCACCCCTCCACTTT.

The chain uses TRBV4-2 and TRBJ2-5; 14 bases are a match to TRBD2. With V trimmed by 4 bases and J by 5 bases, 9 bases remained unmatched. Germline values: CDR1 LGHNA, CDR2 YNFKEQ. The CDR3 loop spans 17 amino acids. This CDR3 is CASSPMTSGRAGETQYF. The DNA for the CDR3 is TGTGCCAGCAGCCCTATGACTAGCGGGAGGGCCGGGGAGACCCAGTACTTC.

The rearrangement links TRBV6-6 to TRBJ2-1, with TRBD2 matching 14 bases. The CDR3 extends over 17 amino acids. V was pared by 5 bases and J by 9 bases, with 12 bases of the junction left unmatched. CDR1 is MNHNY and CDR2 is SVGAGI in the germline V gene (reference sequence). CDR3 sequence (DNA): TGTGCCAGCAGTCACGCCTTGGGGACTAGCGGGGGAGGTGAGCAGTTCTTC. The encoded protein is CASSHALGTSGGGEQFF.

This clonotype was counted a single time. The J gene is TRBJ2-1, the V gene TRBV15, with TRBD2 identical over 7 bases. There are 13 residues in the CDR3. The germline CDR1 and CDR2 sequences are LNHNV and YYDKDF (reference sequence). The ends lost 1 base at V and 11 bases at J; junction bases unmatched: 5. CDR3 loop: CATSRAAAGKQFF. In DNA form, the CDR3 reads TGTGCCACCAGCAGAGCTGCAGCGGGGAAGCAGTTCTTC.

The chain joins TRBV6-2 or TRBV6-3 to TRBJ1-2, with 7 bases fitting TRBD1. The germline gives CDR1 MNHEY, CDR2 SVGEGT. Trimming at V came to 8 bases and at J to 4 bases, leaving 10 bases not matched to a gene. This CDR3 contains 14 residues. As DNA, the CDR3 is TGTGCCAGCGGACGGACAGGCGCCTCCTATGGCTACACCTTC. This codes for CASGRTGASYGYTF.

In the case of this clonotype: At one of its ends the junction is not consistent with the germline gene, which may arise from a read error. This chain uses TRBV2 with TRBJ1-5; unclear D gene. The CDR3 has 13 residues. CDR1 and CDR2 from the germline V gene are SNHLY and FYNNEI. In DNA form, the CDR3 reads TGTGCCGGCAGTGCGAACCTCGTGGGTCCCCAGCATTTT. Residues: CAGSANLVGPQHF.

The rearrangement joins TRBV27 to TRBJ2-1; 12 bases are a match to TRBD1. The CDR3 spans 14 residues. V gave up 5 bases and J gave up 8 bases; unmatched junction bases: 4. Germline CDR1 reads MNHEY; CDR2 reads SMNVEV (reference sequence). This chain's CDR3 is CASSGGTGGYEQFF. DNA of the CDR3: TGTGCCAGCAGTGGGGGGACAGGGGGCTATGAGCAGTTCTTC.

This clonotype was counted many times. The chain links TRBV14 to TRBJ2-3, with D perhaps TRBD2 (6 bases). This CDR3 has 15 amino acids. V was pared by 0 bases and J by 7 bases, with 14 bases between. Germline V gene sequence: CDR1 SGHDN, CDR2 FVKESK. The CDR3 bases are TGTGCCAGCAGCCAAGAGGGACTCCATACCAATACGCAGTATTTT. It translates to CASSQEGLHTNTQYF.